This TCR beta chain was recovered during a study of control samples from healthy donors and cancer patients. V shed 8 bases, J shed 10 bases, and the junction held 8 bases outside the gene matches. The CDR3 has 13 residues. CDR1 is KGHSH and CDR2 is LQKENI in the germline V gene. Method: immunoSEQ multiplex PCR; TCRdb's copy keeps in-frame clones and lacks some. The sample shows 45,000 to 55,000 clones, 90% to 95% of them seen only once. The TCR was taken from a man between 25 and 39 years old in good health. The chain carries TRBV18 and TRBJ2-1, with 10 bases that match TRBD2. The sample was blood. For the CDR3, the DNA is TGTGCCAGCAGATGGACTAGCGGAGTGGAGCAGTTCTTC. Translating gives CASRWTSGVEQFF.